These 6 T cell receptor beta chains were all obtained from the same sample, sequenced in a study of spatial heterogeneity in lung cancer. TCRdb used MiXCR to reprocess the 5' RACE reads, holding one entry per CDR3 protein. The sample records tens of thousands of distinct CDR3 sequences, more than 7% being singletons. Indicated time point: sample taken at primary tumor resection. Unsorted whole RNA from tumor, nontumor lung or frozen PBMC underwent sequencing. The source material was PBMCs, sampled at surgery. Source of these receptors: a female donor with early-stage non-small cell lung cancer.

The sample holds many counts of this clonotype. The chain joins TRBV10-3 to TRBJ1-2; D unresolved. The CDR3 runs to 15 residues. Germline CDR1 ENHRY, CDR2 SYGVKD. Trimming pared 3 bases from V and 8 bases from J, leaving 19 bases between. In DNA form, the CDR3 reads TGTGCCATCAGTGACACCCTTAGGGAGATGCAAGGCTACACCTTC. The encoded protein is CAISDTLREMQGYTF.

This clonotype was found a few times. The chain joins TRBV20-1 to TRBJ2-3; tentatively, D is TRBD1 (6 bases). V lost 5 bases, J lost 1 base, and 10 bases lay in between. The CDR3 spans 13 residues. Germline V gives CDR1 DFQATT, CDR2 SNEGSKA (reference sequence). CDR3 bases: TGCAGTGCTTCAGGGGTGGGCACAGATACGCAGTATTTT. Its translation is CSASGVGTDTQYF.

This clonotype was detected a few times. The chain combines TRBV20-1 with TRBJ1-5, with unresolved D. Germline CDR1 DFQATT, CDR2 SNEGSKA (reference sequence). The length of the CDR3 is 12 residues. The ends were cut back, 1 base at V and 8 bases at J, with 9 bases in the middle. CDR3 loop: CSARVGQEPQHF. The CDR3 DNA sequence: TGCAGTGCTAGAGTAGGGCAGGAGCCCCAGCATTTT.

At least ten counts were recorded for this clonotype. This chain uses TRBV9 with TRBJ2-3; D gene ambiguous. From germline, CDR1 is SGDLS and CDR2 YYNGEE. The CDR3 extends over 15 amino acids. Trimming shortened V by 0 bases and J by 7 bases, and 15 bases separated the two germline ends. The CDR3 reads CASSVGRAGRNTQYF. CDR3 sequence (DNA): TGTGCCAGCAGCGTAGGAAGGGCAGGTCGCAATACGCAGTATTTT.

This clonotype was picked up many times. The chain employs TRBV2 and TRBJ1-3; D unresolved. With 6 bases removed from V and 3 bases from J, the gap between germline ends came to 12 bases. The CDR3 is 14 residues long. CDR1 and CDR2 from the germline V gene are SNHLY and FYNNEI. In nucleotides, the CDR3 is TGTGCCAGCAGCGCCGAACAGATTGGAAACACCATATATTTT. Its protein is CASSAEQIGNTIYF. Full variable domain (outside the CDR3, taken from reference TRBV2 and TRBJ1-3): EPEVTQTPSHQVTQMGQEVILRCVPISNHLYFYWYRQILGQKVEFLVSFYNNEISEKSEIFDDQFSVERPDGSNFTLKIRSTKLEDSAMYFCASSAEQIGNTIYFGEGSWLTVV.

This clonotype was seen repeatedly, ten times or more. The V call is TRBV14, the J call TRBJ2-7; 10 nucleotides align to TRBD1. This CDR3 is 15 amino acids long. Germline V CDR1 and CDR2: SGHDN, FVKESK. Unmatched junction bases numbered 5, after V lost 5 bases and J lost 1 base. Here the CDR3 DNA reads TGTGCCAGCAGCAGTCGACAGGGGGCTTCCTACGAGCAGTACTTC. Protein product: CASSSRQGASYEQYF.